This T cell receptor (beta chain) was sequenced for a study of T cells of healthy individuals. There are a few counts of this clonotype. The V gene's germline CDR1 is MNHEY and CDR2 SVGAGI. Trimming cost V 2 bases and J 3 bases, with 12 bases left between them. The CDR3 is 15 amino acids. TCRdb re-called the 5' RACE reads with MiXCR, one entry per CDR3 protein. The sample gives around 90,000 distinct CDR3 sequences, roughly 5% of which show up once; 7.5% is in the top ten. This sequence originates from a female donor in good health. J is TRBJ2-3 and V is TRBV6-5, with a possible D match to TRBD1 (6 bases). The CDR3 DNA reads as TGTGCCAGCAGTTACGGGGGCTCGGAGACAGATACGCAGTATTTT. Translation gives CASSYGGSETDTQYF.